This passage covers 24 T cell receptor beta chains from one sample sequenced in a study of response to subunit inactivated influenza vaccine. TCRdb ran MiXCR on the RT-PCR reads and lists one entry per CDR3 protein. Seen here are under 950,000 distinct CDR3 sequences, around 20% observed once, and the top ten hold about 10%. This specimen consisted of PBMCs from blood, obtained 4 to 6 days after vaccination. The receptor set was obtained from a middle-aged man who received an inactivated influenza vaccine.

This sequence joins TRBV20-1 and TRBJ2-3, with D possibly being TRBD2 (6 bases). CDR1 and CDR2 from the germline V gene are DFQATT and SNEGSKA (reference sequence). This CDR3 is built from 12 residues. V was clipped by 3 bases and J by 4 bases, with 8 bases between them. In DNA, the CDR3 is TGCAGTGCTAGCGGGGGTTCAGATACGCAGTATTTT. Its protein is CSASGGSDTQYF.

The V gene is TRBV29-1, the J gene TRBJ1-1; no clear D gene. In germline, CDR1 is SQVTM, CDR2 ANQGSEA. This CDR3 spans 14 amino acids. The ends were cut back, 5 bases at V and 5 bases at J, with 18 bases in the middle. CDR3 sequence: CSVTHPRQKTEAFF. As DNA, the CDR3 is TGCAGCGTTACCCATCCAAGGCAGAAGACTGAAGCTTTCTTT.

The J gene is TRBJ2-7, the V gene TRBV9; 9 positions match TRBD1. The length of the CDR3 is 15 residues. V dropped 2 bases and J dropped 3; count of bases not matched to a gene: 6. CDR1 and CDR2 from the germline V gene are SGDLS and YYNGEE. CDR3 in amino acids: CASSVGTGFNYEQYF. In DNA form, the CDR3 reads TGTGCCAGCAGCGTCGGGACAGGGTTTAACTACGAGCAGTACTTC.

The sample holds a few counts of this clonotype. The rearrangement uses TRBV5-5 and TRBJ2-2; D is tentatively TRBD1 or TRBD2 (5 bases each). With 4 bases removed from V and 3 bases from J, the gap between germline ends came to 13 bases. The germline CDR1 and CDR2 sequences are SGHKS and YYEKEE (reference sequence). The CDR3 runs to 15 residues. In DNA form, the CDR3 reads TGTGCCAGCAGCCCCGCTCGGGGCTACACCGGGGAGCTGTTTTTT. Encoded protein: CASSPARGYTGELFF.

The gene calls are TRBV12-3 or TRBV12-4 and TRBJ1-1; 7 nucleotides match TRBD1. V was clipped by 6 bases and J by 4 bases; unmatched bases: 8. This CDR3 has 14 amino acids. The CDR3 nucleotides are TGTGCCAGCAGCTTTAATCCAGGGGGCACTGAAGCTTTCTTT. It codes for CASSFNPGGTEAFF.

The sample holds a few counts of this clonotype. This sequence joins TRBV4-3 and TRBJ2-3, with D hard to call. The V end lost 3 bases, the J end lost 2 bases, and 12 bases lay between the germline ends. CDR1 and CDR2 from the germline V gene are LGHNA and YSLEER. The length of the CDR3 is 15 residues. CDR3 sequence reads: CASSQFLGFTDTQYF. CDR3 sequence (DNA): TGCGCCAGCAGCCAGTTTTTAGGGTTCACAGATACGCAGTATTTT.

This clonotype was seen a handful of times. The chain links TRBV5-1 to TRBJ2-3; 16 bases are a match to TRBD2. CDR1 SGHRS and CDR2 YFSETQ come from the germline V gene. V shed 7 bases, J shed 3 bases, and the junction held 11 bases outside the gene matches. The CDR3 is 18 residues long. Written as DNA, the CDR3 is TGCGCCAGCGGTTATGCCGGGACTAGCGGGGGGGCTACAGATACGCAGTATTTT. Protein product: CASGYAGTSGGATDTQYF. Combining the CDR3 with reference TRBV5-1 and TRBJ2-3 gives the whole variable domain KAGVTQTPRYLIKTRGQQVTLSCSPISGHRSVSWYQQTPGQGLQFLFEYFSETQRNKGNFPGRFSGRQFSNSRSEMNVSTLELGDSALYLCASGYAGTSGGATDTQYFGPGTRLTVL.

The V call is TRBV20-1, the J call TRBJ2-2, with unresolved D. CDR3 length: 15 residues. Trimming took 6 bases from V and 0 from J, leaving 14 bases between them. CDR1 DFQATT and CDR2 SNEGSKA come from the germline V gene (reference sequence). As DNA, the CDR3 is TGCAGTGCCGCAACCGGGCAGACGAACACCGGGGAGCTGTTTTTT. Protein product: CSAATGQTNTGELFF.

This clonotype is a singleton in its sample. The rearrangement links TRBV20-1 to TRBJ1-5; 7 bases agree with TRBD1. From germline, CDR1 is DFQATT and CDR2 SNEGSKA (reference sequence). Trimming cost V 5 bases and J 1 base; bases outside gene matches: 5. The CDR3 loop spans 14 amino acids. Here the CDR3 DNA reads TGCAGTGCTGCCACGGGACAGAGCAATCAGCCCCAGCATTTT. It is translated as CSAATGQSNQPQHF.

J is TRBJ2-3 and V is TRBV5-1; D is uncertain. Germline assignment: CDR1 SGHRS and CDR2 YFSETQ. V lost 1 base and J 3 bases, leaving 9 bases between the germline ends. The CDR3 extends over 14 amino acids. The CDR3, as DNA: TGCGCCAGCAGCTTGCTACCCCAGACAGATACGCAGTATTTT. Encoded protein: CASSLLPQTDTQYF.

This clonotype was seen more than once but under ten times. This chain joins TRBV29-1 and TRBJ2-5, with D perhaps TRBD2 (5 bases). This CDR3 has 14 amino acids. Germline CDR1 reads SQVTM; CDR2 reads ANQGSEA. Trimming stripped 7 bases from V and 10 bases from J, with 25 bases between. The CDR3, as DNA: TGCAGCGCCCAAACGTGGCAGCCGAGCGAGGGCCAGTACTTC. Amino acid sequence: CSAQTWQPSEGQYF.

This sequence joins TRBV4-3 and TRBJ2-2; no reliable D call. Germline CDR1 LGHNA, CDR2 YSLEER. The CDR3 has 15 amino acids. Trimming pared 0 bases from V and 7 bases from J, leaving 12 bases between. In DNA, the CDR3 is TGCGCCAGCAGCCAAGACGCAGGATGGTACGGGGAGCTGTTTTTT. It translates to CASSQDAGWYGELFF.

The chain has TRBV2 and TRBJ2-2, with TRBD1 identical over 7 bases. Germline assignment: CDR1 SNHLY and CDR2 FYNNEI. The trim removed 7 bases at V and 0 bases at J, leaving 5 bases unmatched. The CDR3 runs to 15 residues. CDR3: CASMGQGANTGELFF. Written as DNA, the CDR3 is TGTGCCAGCATGGGTCAGGGGGCGAACACCGGGGAGCTGTTTTTT.

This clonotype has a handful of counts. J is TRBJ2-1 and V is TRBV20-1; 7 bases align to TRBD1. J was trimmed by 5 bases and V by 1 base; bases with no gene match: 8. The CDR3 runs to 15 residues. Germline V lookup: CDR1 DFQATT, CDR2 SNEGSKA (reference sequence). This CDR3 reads CSARVGGQYNNEQFF. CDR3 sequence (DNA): TGCAGTGCTAGAGTAGGGGGACAGTATAACAATGAGCAGTTCTTC.

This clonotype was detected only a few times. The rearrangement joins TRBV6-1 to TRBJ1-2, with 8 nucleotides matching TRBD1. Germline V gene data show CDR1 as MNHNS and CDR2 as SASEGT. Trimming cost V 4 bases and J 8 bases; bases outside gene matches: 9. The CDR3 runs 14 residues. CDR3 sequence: CASSVDRGYEGYTF. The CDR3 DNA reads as TGTGCCAGCAGTGTTGACAGGGGTTATGAGGGCTACACCTTC.

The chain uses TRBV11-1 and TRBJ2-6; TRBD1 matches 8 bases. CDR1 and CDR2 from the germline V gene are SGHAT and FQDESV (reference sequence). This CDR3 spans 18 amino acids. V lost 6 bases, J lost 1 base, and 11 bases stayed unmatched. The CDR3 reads CASRSLSDRASGANVLTF. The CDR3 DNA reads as TGTGCCAGCAGGTCATTGTCGGACAGGGCTTCTGGGGCCAACGTCCTGACTTTC.

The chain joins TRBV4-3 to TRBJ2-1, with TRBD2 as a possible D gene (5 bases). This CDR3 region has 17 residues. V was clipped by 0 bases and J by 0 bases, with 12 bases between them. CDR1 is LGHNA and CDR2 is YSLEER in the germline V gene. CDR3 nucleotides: TGCGCCAGCAGCCAAGAACCTAGCCGGAGCTCCTACAATGAGCAGTTCTTC. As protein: CASSQEPSRSSYNEQFF.

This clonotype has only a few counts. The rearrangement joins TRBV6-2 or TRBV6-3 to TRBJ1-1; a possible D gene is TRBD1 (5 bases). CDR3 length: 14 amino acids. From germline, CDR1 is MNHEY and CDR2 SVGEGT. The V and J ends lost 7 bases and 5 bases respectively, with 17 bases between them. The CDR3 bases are TGTGCCAGCACCGAGGTGGGGGTACGGACTGAAGCTTTCTTT. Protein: CASTEVGVRTEAFF.

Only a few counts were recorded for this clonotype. The CDR3 bases are TGTGCCAGTAGCGGGAGTCCGAGTGGTGAGCAGTTCTTC. This codes for CASSGSPSGEQFF. The chain joins TRBV12-3 or TRBV12-4 to TRBJ2-1; 9 nucleotides match TRBD2. V was clipped by 9 bases and J by 9 bases; unmatched bases: 9. The CDR3 contains 13 residues.

CDR3 sequence reads: CASSVGIYEQYF. As DNA, the CDR3 is TGTGCCAGCAGTGTGGGGATCTACGAGCAGTACTTC. The V and J genes are TRBV6-1 and TRBJ2-7; D is unresolved. The CDR3 contains 12 residues. Germline V CDR1 and CDR2: MNHNS, SASEGT. Trimming left V 4 bases short and J 3 bases short, with 7 bases between.

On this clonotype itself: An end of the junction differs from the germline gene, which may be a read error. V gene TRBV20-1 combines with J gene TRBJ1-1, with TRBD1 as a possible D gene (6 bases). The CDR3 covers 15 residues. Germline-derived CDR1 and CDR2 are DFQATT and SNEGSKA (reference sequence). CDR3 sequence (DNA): TGCAGTGCTAGAGATGGGAACAGGGTGAACACTGAAGCTTTATTT. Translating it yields CSARDGNRVNTEALF.

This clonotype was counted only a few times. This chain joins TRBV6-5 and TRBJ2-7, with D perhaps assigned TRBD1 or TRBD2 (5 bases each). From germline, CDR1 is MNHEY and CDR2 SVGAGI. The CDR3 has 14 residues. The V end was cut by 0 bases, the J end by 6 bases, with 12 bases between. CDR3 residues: CASSYSGAGAEQYF. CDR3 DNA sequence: TGTGCCAGCAGTTACTCAGGGGCCGGGGCCGAGCAGTACTTC.

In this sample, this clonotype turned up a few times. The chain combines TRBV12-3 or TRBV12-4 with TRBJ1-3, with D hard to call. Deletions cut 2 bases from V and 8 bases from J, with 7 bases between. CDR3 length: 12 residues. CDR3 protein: CASSLWGHTIYF. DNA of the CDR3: TGTGCCAGCAGTTTATGGGGTCACACCATATATTTT.

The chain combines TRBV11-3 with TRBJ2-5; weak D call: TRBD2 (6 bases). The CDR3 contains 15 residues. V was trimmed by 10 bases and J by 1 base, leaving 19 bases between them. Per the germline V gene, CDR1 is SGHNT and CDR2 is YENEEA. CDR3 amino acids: CAILGVADTQETQYF. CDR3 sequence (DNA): TGTGCCATCCTTGGGGTAGCGGACACCCAAGAGACCCAGTACTTC.